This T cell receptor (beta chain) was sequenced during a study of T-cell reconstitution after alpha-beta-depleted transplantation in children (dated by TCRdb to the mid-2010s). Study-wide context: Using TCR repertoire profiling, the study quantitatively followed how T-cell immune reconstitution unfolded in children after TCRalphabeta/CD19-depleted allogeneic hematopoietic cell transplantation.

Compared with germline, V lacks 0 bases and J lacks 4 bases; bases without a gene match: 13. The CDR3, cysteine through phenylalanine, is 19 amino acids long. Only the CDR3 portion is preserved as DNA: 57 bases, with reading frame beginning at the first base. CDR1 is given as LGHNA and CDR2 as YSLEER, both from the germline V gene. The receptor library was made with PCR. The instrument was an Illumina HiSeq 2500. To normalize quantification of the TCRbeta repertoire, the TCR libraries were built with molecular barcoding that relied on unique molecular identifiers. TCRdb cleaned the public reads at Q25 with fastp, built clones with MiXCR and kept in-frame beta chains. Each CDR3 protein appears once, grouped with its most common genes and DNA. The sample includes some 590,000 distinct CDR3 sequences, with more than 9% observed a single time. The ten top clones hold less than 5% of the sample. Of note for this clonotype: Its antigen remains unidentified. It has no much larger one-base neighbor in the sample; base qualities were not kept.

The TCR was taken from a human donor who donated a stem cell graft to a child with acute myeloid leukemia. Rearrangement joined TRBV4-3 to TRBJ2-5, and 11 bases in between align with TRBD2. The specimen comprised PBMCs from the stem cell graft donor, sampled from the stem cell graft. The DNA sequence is TGCGCCAGCAGCCAAGAGTTGAAACTAGCGGGAGAGGAGTCAGAGACCCAGTACTTC. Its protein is CASSQELKLAGEESETQYF.